The 18 T cell receptor beta chains presented below share a single source sample, sequenced in a study of T cells in Graves' hyperthyroidism and ophthalmopathy. Amplification targeted TCR beta CDR3 regions from RNA transcripts. HTBI primers drove first-round RT-PCR of the TCR CDR3. TCRdb processed the multiplex PCR reads anew with MiXCR; each CDR3 protein has one entry. This table holds roughly 660,000 distinct CDR3 sequences, approximately 15% found once. The specimen was blood. The source is a man in his forties or fifties with Graves' hyperthyroidism.

This clonotype appeared a few times. This chain links TRBV5-1 with TRBJ2-7; 8 bases agree with TRBD2. The germline CDR1 and CDR2 sequences are SGHRS and YFSETQ. CDR3 length: 15 amino acids. Trimming took 3 bases from V and 2 from J; bases not matched to a gene: 7. The chain's CDR3 is CASSSERGRTYEQYF. For the CDR3, the DNA is TGCGCCAGCAGCTCTGAGCGGGGGCGCACCTACGAGCAGTACTTC.

Ten or more counts support this clonotype. This rearrangement joins TRBV5-1 to TRBJ1-4; the match to TRBD1 covers 7 bases. The length of the CDR3 is 16 residues. Germline CDR1 reads SGHRS; CDR2 reads YFSETQ. The junction had 10 bases not matched to a gene; V was cut back by 4 bases and J by 4 bases. In DNA, the CDR3 is TGCGCCAGCAGCGCAAGCGGGACAGAATTTAATGAAAAACTGTTTTTT. This codes for CASSASGTEFNEKLFF.

This clonotype was seen at least ten times. The CDR3 bases are TGTGCCAGCAGTTTCGGGAGCTACAATGAGCAGTTCTTC. Translation gives CASSFGSYNEQFF. V and J are TRBV12-3 or TRBV12-4 and TRBJ2-1; TRBD2 is a possible D gene (6 bases). Trimming took off 3 bases at V and 3 bases at J, with 6 bases between the two ends. The CDR3 has 13 residues.

This rearrangement joins TRBV18 to TRBJ2-1; D gene unclear. Trimming stripped 4 bases from V and 4 bases from J, with 8 bases between. The V gene's germline CDR1 is KGHSH and CDR2 LQKENI. CDR3 length equals 13 residues. The DNA for the CDR3 is TGTGCCAGCTCACGAGAACGTTACAATGAGCAGTTCTTC. As protein: CASSRERYNEQFF.

As concerns this clonotype: A read error may be the cause here, since a much bigger clone is one base away. This chain joins TRBV18 and TRBJ2-1; D perhaps matches TRBD1 (6 bases). The V gene lost 6 bases and the J gene lost 15 bases, with 18 bases spanning the gap. Germline V gene lookup returns CDR1 KGHSH and CDR2 LQKENI. The CDR3 has 12 amino acids. The chain's CDR3 is CASSRDRDTSFF. The CDR3 region has the DNA TGTGCCAGCTCTCGGGACCGGGACACGTCGTTCTTC.

This clonotype appeared many times. The chain has TRBV11-2 and TRBJ2-7, with 7 bases matching TRBD2. Germline V lookup: CDR1 SGHAT, CDR2 FQNNGV. CDR3 length equals 16 residues. After removal of 1 base from V and 2 bases from J, the junction contained 8 bases not matched to a gene. The CDR3 here is CASSLVIPSGAYEQYF. CDR3 in DNA: TGTGCCAGCAGCTTAGTTATCCCTAGCGGAGCCTACGAGCAGTACTTC.

As DNA, the CDR3 is TGTGCCAGCAGCTCGCGGGAGGGGAGCTCCTACAATGAGCAGTTCTTC. This codes for CASSSREGSSYNEQFF. This chain links TRBV13 with TRBJ2-1, with 9 bases aligning to TRBD2. The CDR3 spans 16 residues. CDR1 is PRHDT, CDR2 FYEKMQ, per germline (reference sequence). V shed 4 bases, J shed 0 bases, and the junction held 4 bases outside the gene matches.

V usage is TRBV6-1 and J usage is TRBJ1-1; D ambiguous. Deletions cut 4 bases from V and 5 bases from J, with 11 bases between. Germline loops: CDR1 MNHNS, CDR2 SASEGT. The CDR3 length is 13 residues. CDR3 amino acids: CASSANGWTEAFF. CDR3 in DNA: TGTGCCAGCAGTGCAAACGGGTGGACTGAAGCTTTCTTT.

Only a few counts were recorded for this clonotype. The V call is TRBV4-2, the J call TRBJ2-7; no clear D gene. The V gene's germline CDR1 is LGHNA and CDR2 YNFKEQ. V was pared by 1 base and J by 4 bases, with 11 bases between. The CDR3 has 14 residues. CDR3 bases: TGTGCCAGCAGCCAAGCCAACAAAATATACGAGCAGTACTTC. This gives the protein CASSQANKIYEQYF.

There are many counts of this clonotype. J is TRBJ2-5 and V is TRBV10-3; maybe TRBD1 (5 bases). The V end was cut by 2 bases, the J end by 4 bases, with 11 bases between. Looked up from germline, CDR1 is ENHRY and CDR2 is SYGVKD. The CDR3 covers 14 residues. The CDR3 nucleotides are TGTGCCATCAGTGAGGGGGCTCGGGTAGAGACCCAGTACTTC. It is translated as CAISEGARVETQYF.

This clonotype showed up just a few times. The CDR3 sequence: CASSLSGQVPYEQYF. Written as DNA, the CDR3 is TGTGCCAGCAGCTTATCGGGACAGGTTCCCTACGAGCAGTACTTC. This sequence joins TRBV7-3 and TRBJ2-7; 8 positions match TRBD1. Per the germline V gene, CDR1 is SGHTA and CDR2 is FQGTGA. V lost 2 bases, J lost 2 bases, and 5 bases stayed unmatched. This CDR3 is built from 15 residues.

The V and J genes are TRBV28 and TRBJ1-2; the D gene is possibly TRBD1 (5 bases). Trimming took off 5 bases at V and 7 bases at J, with 23 bases between the two ends. The germline CDR1 and CDR2 sequences are MDHEN and SYDVKM. CDR3 size: 16 residues. The CDR3 protein is CASSGAYGGGVPGYTF. The CDR3 nucleotides read TGTGCCAGCAGTGGGGCTTACGGAGGAGGGGTTCCTGGCTACACCTTC.

The CDR3 coding sequence is TGTGCCAGCAGTTTAGGGGGAGGAGGCGAGCAGTACTTC. Its protein is CASSLGGGGEQYF. The V and J genes are TRBV27 and TRBJ2-7, with a tentative D call TRBD2 (6 bases). This CDR3 is 13 amino acids long. The V gene's germline CDR1 is MNHEY and CDR2 SMNVEV (reference sequence). Trimming removed 2 bases at V and 6 bases at J, with 11 bases between.

This clonotype was seen many times. The chain joins TRBV7-9 to TRBJ2-7; D gene unclear. The ends were cut back, 0 bases at V and 3 bases at J, with 12 bases in the middle. Germline assignment: CDR1 SEHNR and CDR2 FQNEAQ (reference sequence). The CDR3 runs to 15 residues. CDR3 sequence (DNA): TGTGCCAGCAGCTTAGCGGGCGGCTACCTCTACGAGCAGTACTTC. This codes for CASSLAGGYLYEQYF. The entire variable domain, with the rest obtained from reference TRBV7-9 and TRBJ2-7, is as follows: DTGVSQNPRHKITKRGQNVTFRCDPISEHNRLYWYRQTLGQGPEFLTYFQNEAQLEKSRLLSDRFSAERPKGSFSTLEIQRTEQGDSAMYLCASSLAGGYLYEQYFGPGTRLTVT.

This clonotype was observed many times. CDR3 nucleotides: TGTGCCAGCAGCTTAGAGAAGGGGGTTGGTGGGGCCAACGTCCTGACTTTC. It specifies CASSLEKGVGGANVLTF. The V and J genes are TRBV7-6 and TRBJ2-6, with D tentatively TRBD1 (6 bases). The CDR3 runs to 17 residues. Trimming shortened V by 1 base and J by 3 bases, and 13 bases separated the two germline ends. The germline CDR1 and CDR2 sequences are SGHVS and FNYEAQ.

In this sample, this clonotype turned up once. The chain recombines TRBV28 with TRBJ2-2, with TRBD2 identical over 12 bases. V lost 6 bases and J lost 7; bases outside the gene matches: 9. CDR3 length: 16 amino acids. Germline V lookup: CDR1 MDHEN, CDR2 SYDVKM. The DNA of the CDR3 is TGTGCCAGCAGCAGTGGACTAGCGGGGTTGTACGGGGAGCTGTTTTTT. Residues: CASSSGLAGLYGELFF.

Of note for this clonotype: This may be a read error: a much more frequent sequence differs by one nucleotide. The CDR3 sequence: CATTRALYEQYF. CDR3 sequence (DNA): TGTGCCACCACTCGGGCCCTCTACGAGCAGTACTTC. The rearrangement joins TRBV2 to TRBJ2-7; the D is unclear. CDR3 size: 12 residues. Between the trimmed V and J ends, which lost 10 bases and 3 bases, there was a span of 13 bases. Germline V CDR1 and CDR2: SNHLY, FYNNEI.

This clonotype was picked up a small number of times. Mismatch with germline at one junction end may stem from a read error. The chain has TRBV7-9 and TRBJ1-1, with D hard to call. CDR3 length: 15 residues. CDR1 and CDR2 (germline): SEHNR, FQNEAQ (reference sequence). The DNA of the CDR3 is TGTGCCAGCTCTCTCTCTGGCAATCTGAACACTGAAGTTTTCTTT. Residues: CASSLSGNLNTEVFF.